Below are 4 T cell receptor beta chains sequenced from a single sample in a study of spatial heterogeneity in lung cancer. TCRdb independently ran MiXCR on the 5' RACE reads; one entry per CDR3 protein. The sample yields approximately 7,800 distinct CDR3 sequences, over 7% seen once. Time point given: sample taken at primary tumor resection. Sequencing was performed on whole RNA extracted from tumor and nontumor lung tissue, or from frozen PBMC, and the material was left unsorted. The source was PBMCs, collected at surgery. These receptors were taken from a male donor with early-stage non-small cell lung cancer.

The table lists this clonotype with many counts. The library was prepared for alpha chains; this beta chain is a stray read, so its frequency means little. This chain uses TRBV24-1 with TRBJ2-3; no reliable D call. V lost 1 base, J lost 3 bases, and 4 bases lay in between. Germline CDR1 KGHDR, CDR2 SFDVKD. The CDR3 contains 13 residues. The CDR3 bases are TGTGCCACCAGTGATTTATTTACAGATACGCAGTATTTT. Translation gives CATSDLFTDTQYF.

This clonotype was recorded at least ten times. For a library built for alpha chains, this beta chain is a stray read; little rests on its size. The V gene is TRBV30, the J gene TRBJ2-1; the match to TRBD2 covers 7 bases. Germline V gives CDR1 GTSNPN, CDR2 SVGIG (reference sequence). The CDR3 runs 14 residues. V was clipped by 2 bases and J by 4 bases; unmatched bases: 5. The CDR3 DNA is TGTGCCTGGAGTATATGGGGGGGGTACAATGAGCAGTTCTTC. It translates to CAWSIWGGYNEQFF.

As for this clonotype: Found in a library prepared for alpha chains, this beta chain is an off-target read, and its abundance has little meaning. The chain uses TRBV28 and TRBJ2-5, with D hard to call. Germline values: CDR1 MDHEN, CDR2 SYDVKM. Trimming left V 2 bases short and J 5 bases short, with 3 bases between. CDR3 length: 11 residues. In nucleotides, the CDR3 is TGTGCCAGCAGTTTACGTGAGACCCAGTACTTC. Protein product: CASSLRETQYF. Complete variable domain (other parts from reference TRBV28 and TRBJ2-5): DVKVTQSSRYLVKRTGEKVFLECVQDMDHENMFWYRQDPGLGLRLIYFSYDVKMKEKGDIPEGYSVSREKKERFSLILESASTNQTSMYLCASSLRETQYFGPGTRLLVL.

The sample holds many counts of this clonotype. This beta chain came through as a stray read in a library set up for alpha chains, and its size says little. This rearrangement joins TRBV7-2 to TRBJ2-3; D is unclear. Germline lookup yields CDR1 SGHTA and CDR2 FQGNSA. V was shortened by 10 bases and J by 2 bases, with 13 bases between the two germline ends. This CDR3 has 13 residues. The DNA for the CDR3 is TGTGCCACCTCTTCCGTCCCCACAGATACGCAGTATTTT. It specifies CATSSVPTDTQYF.